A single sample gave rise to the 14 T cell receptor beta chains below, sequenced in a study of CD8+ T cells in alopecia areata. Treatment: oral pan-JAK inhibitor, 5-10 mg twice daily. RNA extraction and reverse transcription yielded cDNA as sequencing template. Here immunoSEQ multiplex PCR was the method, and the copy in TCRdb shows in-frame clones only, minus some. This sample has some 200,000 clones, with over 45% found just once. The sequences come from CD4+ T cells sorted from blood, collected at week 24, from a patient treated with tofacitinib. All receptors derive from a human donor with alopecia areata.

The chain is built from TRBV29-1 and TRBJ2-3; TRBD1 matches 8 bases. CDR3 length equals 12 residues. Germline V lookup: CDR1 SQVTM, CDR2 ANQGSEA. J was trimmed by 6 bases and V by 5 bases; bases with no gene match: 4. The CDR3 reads CSVYGQGDTQYF. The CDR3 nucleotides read TGCAGCGTTTACGGACAGGGCGATACGCAGTATTTT.

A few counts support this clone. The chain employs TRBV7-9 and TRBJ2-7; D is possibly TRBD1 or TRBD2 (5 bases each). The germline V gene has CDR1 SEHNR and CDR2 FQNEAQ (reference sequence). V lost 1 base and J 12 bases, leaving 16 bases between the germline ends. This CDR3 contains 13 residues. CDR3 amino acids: CASSLDRPGDSYF. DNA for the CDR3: TGTGCCAGCAGCTTAGACAGGCCCGGGGATTCGTACTTC.

The CDR3 DNA reads as TGCGCCAGCAGCTTGGATCCTAGCTCGACCCAGTACTTC. This gives the protein CASSLDPSSTQYF. The rearrangement joins TRBV5-1 to TRBJ2-5; D may be TRBD2 (5 bases). This CDR3 is built from 13 residues. Trimming shortened V by 0 bases and J by 7 bases, and 10 bases separated the two germline ends. CDR1 and CDR2 from the germline V gene are SGHRS and YFSETQ.

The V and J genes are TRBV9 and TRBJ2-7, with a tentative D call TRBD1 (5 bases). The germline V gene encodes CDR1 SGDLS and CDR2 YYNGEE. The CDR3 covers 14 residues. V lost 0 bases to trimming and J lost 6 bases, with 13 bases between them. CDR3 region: CASSVEPGRSEQYF. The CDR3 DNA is TGTGCCAGCAGCGTAGAACCAGGGCGGAGCGAGCAGTACTTC.

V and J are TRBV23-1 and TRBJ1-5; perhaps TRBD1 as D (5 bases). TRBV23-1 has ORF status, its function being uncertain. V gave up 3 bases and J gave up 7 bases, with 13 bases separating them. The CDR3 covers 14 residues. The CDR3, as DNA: TGCGCCAGCAGTCACTACGAGGGGTTGCAGCCCCAGCATTTT. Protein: CASSHYEGLQPQHF.

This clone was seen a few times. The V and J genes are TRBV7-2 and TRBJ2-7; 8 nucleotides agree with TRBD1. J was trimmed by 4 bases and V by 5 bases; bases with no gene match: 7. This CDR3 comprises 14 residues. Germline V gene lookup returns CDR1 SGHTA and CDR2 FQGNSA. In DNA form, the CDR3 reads TGTGCCAGCAGCACCCGGACAGGGATATACGAGCAGTACTTC. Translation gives CASSTRTGIYEQYF.

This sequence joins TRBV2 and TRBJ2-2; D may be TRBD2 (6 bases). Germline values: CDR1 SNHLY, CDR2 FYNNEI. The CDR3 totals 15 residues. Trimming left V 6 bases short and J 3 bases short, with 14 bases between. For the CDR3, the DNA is TGTGCCAGCAGATGGGGGGTAGGCGACACCGGGGAGCTGTTTTTT. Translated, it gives CASRWGVGDTGELFF.

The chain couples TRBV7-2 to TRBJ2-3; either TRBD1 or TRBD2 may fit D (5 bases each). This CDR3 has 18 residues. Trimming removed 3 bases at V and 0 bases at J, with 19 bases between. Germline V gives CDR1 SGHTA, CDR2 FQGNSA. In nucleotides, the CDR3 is TGTGCCAGCAGCTTCAGTGGCAGAGGGGCGAATAGCACAGATACGCAGTATTTT. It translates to CASSFSGRGANSTDTQYF.

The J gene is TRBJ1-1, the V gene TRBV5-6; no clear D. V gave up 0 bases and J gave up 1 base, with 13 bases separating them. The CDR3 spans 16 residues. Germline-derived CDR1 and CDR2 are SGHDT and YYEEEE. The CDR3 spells CASSLAIMHTNTEAFF. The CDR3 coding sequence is TGTGCCAGCAGCTTGGCCATCATGCATACGAACACTGAAGCTTTCTTT.

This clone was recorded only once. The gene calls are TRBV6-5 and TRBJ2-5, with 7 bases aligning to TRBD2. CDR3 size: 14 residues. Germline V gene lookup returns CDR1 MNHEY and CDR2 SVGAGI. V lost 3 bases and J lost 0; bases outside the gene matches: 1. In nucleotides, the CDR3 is TGTGCCAGCAGTTATAGCGGGTACCAAGAGACCCAGTACTTC. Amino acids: CASSYSGYQETQYF.

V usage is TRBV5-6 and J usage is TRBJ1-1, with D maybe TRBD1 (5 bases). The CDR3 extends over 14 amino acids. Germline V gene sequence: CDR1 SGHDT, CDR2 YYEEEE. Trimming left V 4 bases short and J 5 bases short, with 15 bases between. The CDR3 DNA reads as TGTGCCAGCAGCGGACGTGCTGGGGGGACTGAAGCTTTCTTT. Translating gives CASSGRAGGTEAFF. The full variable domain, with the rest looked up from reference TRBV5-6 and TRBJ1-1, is DAGVTQSPTHLIKTRGQQVTLRCSPKSGHDTVSWYQQALGQGPQFIFQYYEEEERQRGNFPDRFSGHQFPNYSSELNVNALLLGDSALYLCASSGRAGGTEAFFGQGTRLTVV.

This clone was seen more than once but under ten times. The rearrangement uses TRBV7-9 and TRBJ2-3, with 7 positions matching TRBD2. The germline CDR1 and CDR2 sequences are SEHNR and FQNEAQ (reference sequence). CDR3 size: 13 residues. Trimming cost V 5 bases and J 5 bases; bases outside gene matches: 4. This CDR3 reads CASSATSVDTQYF. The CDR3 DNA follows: TGTGCCAGCAGCGCCACTAGCGTAGATACGCAGTATTTT.

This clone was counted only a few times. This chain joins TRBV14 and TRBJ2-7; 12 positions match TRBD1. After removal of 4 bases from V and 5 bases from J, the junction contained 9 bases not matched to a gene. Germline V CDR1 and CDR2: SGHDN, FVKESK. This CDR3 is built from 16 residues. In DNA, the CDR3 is TGTGCCAGCAGCCCCCGCCGGGACAGGGGGCTCAACGAGCAGTACTTC. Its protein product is CASSPRRDRGLNEQYF.

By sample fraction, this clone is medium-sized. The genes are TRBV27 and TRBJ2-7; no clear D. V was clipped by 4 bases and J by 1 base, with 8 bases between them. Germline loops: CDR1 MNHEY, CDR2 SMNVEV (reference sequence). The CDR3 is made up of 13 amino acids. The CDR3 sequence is CASSSTQSYEQYF. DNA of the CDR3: TGTGCCAGCAGTTCTACTCAATCCTACGAGCAGTACTTC.